Listed here are 7 T cell receptor beta chains from one sample, sequenced in a study of CD8+ T cells in alopecia areata. TCR sequencing used cDNA made by reverse transcription of extracted RNA. Clones were sequenced by immunoSEQ multiplex PCR, and TCRdb holds only the in-frame ones, with some missing. The sample shows roughly 97,000 clones, 41% of them seen only once. The source material was CD4+ T cells sorted from blood. All receptors derive from a human donor with alopecia areata.

The chain recombines TRBV7-2 with TRBJ2-7; 8 bases match TRBD1. CDR3 length: 15 residues. V was clipped by 1 base and J by 5 bases; unmatched bases: 7. Germline V gene data show CDR1 as SGHTA and CDR2 as FQGNSA. CDR3 in amino acids: CASSLEAGTGHEQYF. Written as DNA, the CDR3 is TGTGCCAGCAGCTTAGAGGCCGGGACAGGCCACGAGCAGTACTTC. Complete variable domain (other parts from reference TRBV7-2 and TRBJ2-7): GAGVSQSPSNKVTEKGKDVELRCDPISGHTALYWYRQSLGQGLEFLIYFQGNSAPDKSGLPSDRFSAERTGGSVSTLTIQRTQQEDSAVYLCASSLEAGTGHEQYFGPGTRLTVT.

The chain combines TRBV6-5 with TRBJ1-2, with 11 bases aligning to TRBD1. The germline CDR1 and CDR2 sequences are MNHEY and SVGAGI. V was pared by 5 bases and J by 8 bases, with 7 bases of the junction left unmatched. CDR3 size: 14 residues. The CDR3 region is CASSAPDRGRGYTF. CDR3 DNA sequence: TGTGCCAGCAGTGCGCCGGACAGGGGGCGAGGCTACACCTTC.

This clone has just a few counts. One junction end does not reproduce the germline sequence, and a read error may be involved. V is TRBV2 and J is TRBJ1-1; the D gene is possibly TRBD1 (5 bases). The CDR3 extends over 12 amino acids. The germline CDR1 and CDR2 sequences are SNHLY and FYNNEI. The CDR3 DNA reads as TGTGCCAGCAGCCTCTTGGGGGGGTTTAAGGTCTTT. It encodes CASSLLGGFKVF. Full variable domain (rest looked up from reference TRBV2 and TRBJ1-1): EPEVTQTPSHQVTQMGQEVILRCVPISNHLYFYWYRQILGQKVEFLVSFYNNEISEKSEIFDDQFSVERPDGSNFTLKIRSTKLEDSAMYFCASSLLGGFKVFGQGTRLTVV.

The genes are TRBV30 and TRBJ2-7; D remains unclear. The CDR3 spans 11 residues. The V end lost 2 bases, the J end lost 3 bases, and 5 bases lay between the germline ends. Germline V gives CDR1 GTSNPN, CDR2 SVGIG (reference sequence). CDR3: CAWSSSYEQYF. CDR3 bases: TGTGCCTGGAGTTCCAGCTACGAGCAGTACTTC. The full variable domain, with the rest looked up from reference TRBV30 and TRBJ2-7, is SQTIHQWPATLVQPVGSPLSLECTVEGTSNPNLYWYRQAAGRGLQLLFYSVGIGQISSEVPQNLSASRPQDRQFILSSKKLLLSDSGFYLCAWSSSYEQYFGPGTRLTVT.

The J gene is TRBJ2-5, the V gene TRBV27; 7 bases map to TRBD1. The CDR3 is 13 amino acids. Germline V lookup: CDR1 MNHEY, CDR2 SMNVEV (reference sequence). V gave up 10 bases and J gave up 7 bases; unmatched junction bases: 12. CDR3 bases: TGTGCCACGGCCAACAGGGGCTTGGGGACCCAGTACTTC. It encodes CATANRGLGTQYF.

The chain employs TRBV30 and TRBJ2-7, with D maybe TRBD1 (6 bases). This CDR3 is 13 amino acids long. V lost 8 bases and J lost 7, with 21 bases in between. The germline V gene has CDR1 GTSNPN and CDR2 SVGIG (reference sequence). CDR3 residues: CAMGAVKAREQYF. The DNA of the CDR3 is TGTGCCATGGGGGCAGTAAAAGCTCGAGAGCAGTACTTC.

This clone turned up a few times. In DNA form, the CDR3 reads TGTGCCAGCAGCTCAGGACGGCAAAGTTACAATGAGCAGTTCTTC. Protein sequence: CASSSGRQSYNEQFF. The J gene is TRBJ2-1, the V gene TRBV11-2, with D unresolved. Germline V gene data show CDR1 as SGHAT and CDR2 as FQNNGV. The CDR3 loop spans 15 amino acids. Trimming removed 4 bases at V and 4 bases at J, with 14 bases between.